The clone carrying this T cell receptor beta chain was found many times. Antigen: not known. This record comes from a study of T cell repertoires in cytomegalovirus infection. The V gene lost 5 bases and the J gene lost 0 bases, with 11 bases spanning the gap. Germline CDR1 and CDR2: SGHTA and FQGNSA. CDR3 length equals 16 residues. Whole-study results and caveats: The ex vivo response was dominated by HLA-C-restricted CMV-specific TCR beta clonotypes. CMV carriers having the relevant HLA were flagged by cumulative public TCR beta family frequency.

TCRdb redid the calling of the reads with MiXCR, one entry per CDR3 protein. The sample holds around 530,000 distinct CDR3 sequences; approximately 26% are singletons and the top ten take approximately 13%. The genes are TRBV7-2 and TRBJ2-6; D unclear. The TCR originated in a human donor in good health (CMV status not recorded). Some clones in this sample may be carry-over from other donors' samples. The source material was PBMCs. The chain's CDR3 is CASSTASGSGANVLTF. The DNA of the CDR3 is TGTGCCAGCAGCACTGCGTCGGGCTCTGGGGCCAACGTCCTGACTTTC.